The next 24 T cell receptor beta chains were all read from a single sample in a study of OX40 agonist ivuxolimab in advanced cancers. Data came from immunoSEQ multiplex PCR; TCRdb stores just in-frame clones and leaves some out. This sample carries around 85,000 clones, roughly nine tenths of them seen once, and the ten largest clones take 8.4%. The specimen was CD4+ or CD8+ T cells sorted from blood, collected in a trial of the OX40 agonist ivuxolimab. The source is an adult with an advanced solid tumor such as melanoma, head and neck, liver or kidney cancer.

The chain employs TRBV7-8 and TRBJ1-1, with a weak D call TRBD1 (6 bases). The ends were cut back, 5 bases at V and 3 bases at J, with 34 bases in the middle. The CDR3 contains 21 residues. From germline, CDR1 is SGHVS and CDR2 FQNEAQ. The CDR3 region has the DNA TGTGCCAGCAGCCGCGTATGGCCCCCCCGCTCCGGGACACCGGTGGACACTGAAGCTTTCTTT. Amino acid sequence: CASSRVWPPRSGTPVDTEAFF.

The chain links TRBV19 to TRBJ1-1; TRBD1 might be the D (5 bases). The germline V gene has CDR1 LNHDA and CDR2 SQIVND (reference sequence). V lost 1 base, J lost 6 bases, and 15 bases lay in between. CDR3 length: 15 amino acids. CDR3 residues: CASSIGPRVISEAFF. The DNA of the CDR3 is TGTGCCAGTAGTATAGGTCCCAGGGTTATATCTGAAGCTTTCTTT.

The chain combines TRBV4-3 with TRBJ2-1; 10 bases agree with TRBD1. The germline CDR1 and CDR2 sequences are LGHNA and YSLEER. There are 16 residues in the CDR3. The junction had 8 bases not matched to a gene; V was cut back by 2 bases and J by 7 bases. In nucleotides, the CDR3 is TGCGCCAGCAGCCAAATTGGGACAGGGGTTTGGAATGAGCAGTTCTTC. This sequence encodes CASSQIGTGVWNEQFF.

This clone appeared once. The rearrangement joins TRBV9 to TRBJ1-2, with D possibly TRBD1 on 5 matching bases. The V gene lost 9 bases and the J gene lost 2 bases, with 14 bases spanning the gap. The CDR3 length is 13 residues. Germline V gene lookup returns CDR1 SGDLS and CDR2 YYNGEE. CDR3 sequence (DNA): TGTGCCACCTCCAGGGCAAGGAACTATGGCTACACCTTC. It encodes CATSRARNYGYTF.

This clone was recorded a few times. The chain combines TRBV4-2 with TRBJ2-1; D perhaps matches TRBD2 (6 bases). This CDR3 spans 15 amino acids. In germline, CDR1 is LGHNA, CDR2 YNFKEQ. V was pared by 0 bases and J by 8 bases, with 14 bases between. The CDR3 DNA reads as TGTGCCAGCAGCCAAGAGGCTCCGGGGGTATATGAGCAGTTCTTC. This encodes CASSQEAPGVYEQFF.

This chain connects TRBV9 to TRBJ2-5, with 8 nucleotides matching TRBD2. Germline V CDR1 and CDR2: SGDLS, YYNGEE. There are 15 residues in the CDR3. The J segment lost 3 bases and the V segment lost 3 bases, leaving 7 bases of the junction unmatched. DNA of the CDR3: TGTGCCAGCAGCGGTACCCCGGGACTAGAAGAGACCCAGTACTTC. Translated, it gives CASSGTPGLEETQYF.

The gene calls are TRBV4-1 and TRBJ2-1; D not resolved. This CDR3 comprises 12 residues. Germline CDR1 reads MGHRA; CDR2 reads YSYEKL. The V end lost 1 base, the J end lost 6 bases, and 4 bases lay between the germline ends. CDR3 DNA sequence: TGCGCCAGCAGCCAAGGAATCAATGAGCAGTTCTTC. It yields the protein CASSQGINEQFF.

This chain joins TRBV28 and TRBJ1-5; no firm D call. In germline, CDR1 is MDHEN, CDR2 SYDVKM. The V and J ends lost 3 bases and 0 bases respectively, with 3 bases between them. This CDR3 has 13 residues. CDR3 sequence (DNA): TGTGCCAGCAGTTTTTATAGCAATCAGCCCCAGCATTTT. Protein product: CASSFYSNQPQHF.

The gene calls are TRBV11-2 and TRBJ2-2; 13 bases agree with TRBD2. V shed 8 bases, J shed 7 bases, and the junction held 4 bases outside the gene matches. This CDR3 has 14 residues. CDR1 is SGHAT, CDR2 FQNNGV, per germline. The CDR3 loop reads CASGLAGVDGELFF. DNA of the CDR3: TGTGCCAGCGGACTAGCGGGAGTTGACGGGGAGCTGTTTTTT.

The V gene is TRBV9, the J gene TRBJ1-1; D perhaps matches TRBD1 (6 bases). CDR1 and CDR2 from the germline V gene are SGDLS and YYNGEE. The CDR3 extends over 15 amino acids. V shed 4 bases and J shed 1 base, with 14 bases lying between them. The CDR3, as DNA: TGTGCCAGCAGCTTTAGGGGGGGACAGAACACTGAAGCTTTCTTT. Translation: CASSFRGGQNTEAFF.

V and J are TRBV5-6 and TRBJ2-1; the D is unclear. V was shortened by 1 base and J by 7 bases, with 6 bases between the two germline ends. Germline V gives CDR1 SGHDT, CDR2 YYEEEE. This CDR3 is 12 amino acids long. CDR3 DNA sequence: TGTGCCAGCAGCTTGCAATCGAATGAGCAGTTCTTC. Its translation is CASSLQSNEQFF.

This clone was detected once. The V gene is TRBV6-5, the J gene TRBJ2-3; D gene ambiguous. The germline gives CDR1 MNHEY, CDR2 SVGAGI. The CDR3 extends over 13 amino acids. V was clipped by 4 bases and J by 2 bases, with 7 bases between them. CDR3 coding DNA: TGTGCCAGCAGTTTAACCCCCACAGATACGCAGTATTTT. Translation: CASSLTPTDTQYF.

V usage is TRBV27 and J usage is TRBJ1-5; 8 nucleotides agree with TRBD1. J lost 6 bases, V lost 2 bases, and 0 bases had no gene match. The CDR3 spans 13 residues. Germline values: CDR1 MNHEY, CDR2 SMNVEV (reference sequence). The CDR3 DNA follows: TGTGCCAGCAGTTTACAGGGGGCTCAGCCCCAGCATTTT. This sequence encodes CASSLQGAQPQHF.

The CDR3: CASSQNPNVENTEAFF. The CDR3 nucleotides are TGCGCCAGCAGCCAAAATCCCAACGTGGAGAACACTGAAGCTTTCTTT. The rearrangement links TRBV4-3 to TRBJ1-1; D uncertain. The CDR3 runs 16 residues. Germline CDR1 LGHNA, CDR2 YSLEER. The V gene lost 2 bases and the J gene lost 1 base, with 14 bases spanning the gap.

The J gene is TRBJ2-2, the V gene TRBV4-1; D uncertain. V gave up 0 bases and J gave up 3 bases, with 8 bases separating them. Germline values: CDR1 MGHRA, CDR2 YSYEKL. The CDR3 is made up of 15 amino acids. CDR3 in amino acids: CASSQEVADTGELFF. CDR3 sequence (DNA): TGCGCCAGCAGCCAAGAAGTCGCAGACACCGGGGAGCTGTTTTTT.

This chain links TRBV14 with TRBJ2-3, with a weak D call TRBD2 (6 bases). Trimming shortened V by 0 bases and J by 0 bases, and 13 bases separated the two germline ends. CDR1 is SGHDN and CDR2 is FVKESK in the germline V gene. The CDR3 length is 17 residues. The DNA for the CDR3 is TGTGCCAGCAGCCAAGAAAGCGGGTATTTGAGCACAGATACGCAGTATTTT. It yields the protein CASSQESGYLSTDTQYF.

The rearrangement uses TRBV7-3 and TRBJ2-7; D gene ambiguous. CDR1 is SGHTA, CDR2 FQGTGA, per germline. V shed 2 bases and J shed 4 bases, with 9 bases lying between them. The CDR3 has 13 residues. This CDR3 reads CASSLWKGYEQYF. The CDR3 DNA reads as TGTGCCAGCAGCTTATGGAAGGGTTACGAGCAGTACTTC.

Concerning this clone itself: Additional DNA sequences in this sample encode the identical CDR3. The V and J genes are TRBV27 and TRBJ1-5; no reliable D call. Germline lookup yields CDR1 MNHEY and CDR2 SMNVEV (reference sequence). This CDR3 spans 14 amino acids. V shed 5 bases and J shed 4 bases, with 12 bases lying between them. CDR3 DNA sequence: TGTGCCAGCAGTCCAACGGGCGGTAATCAGCCCCAGCATTTT. This translates into CASSPTGGNQPQHF.

This chain connects TRBV28 to TRBJ1-5; D perhaps matches TRBD1 (5 bases). The germline CDR1 and CDR2 sequences are MDHEN and SYDVKM. This CDR3 has 14 residues. V lost 6 bases to trimming and J lost 7 bases, with 16 bases between them. DNA for the CDR3: TGTGCCAGCAGCCTCCTCCCAGGGAGACAGCCCCAGCATTTT. This translates into CASSLLPGRQPQHF.

This chain connects TRBV30 to TRBJ1-1; TRBD1 is a possible D gene (5 bases). There are 15 residues in the CDR3. Germline-derived CDR1 and CDR2 are GTSNPN and SVGIG (reference sequence). With 5 bases removed from V and 1 base from J, the gap between germline ends came to 17 bases. The CDR3 protein is CAWSVGGPRNTEAFF. Here the CDR3 DNA reads TGTGCCTGGTCCGTCGGGGGACCCAGGAACACTGAAGCTTTCTTT.

This clone was counted a single time. V usage is TRBV6-6 and J usage is TRBJ2-7; D perhaps matches TRBD1 (6 bases). This CDR3 region has 14 residues. Germline CDR1 is MNHNY and CDR2 is SVGAGI (reference sequence). Trimming left V 2 bases short and J 3 bases short, with 11 bases between. The CDR3 here is CASSYDRTGYEQYF. CDR3 in DNA: TGTGCCAGCAGTTACGACAGGACCGGCTACGAGCAGTACTTC.

The chain is built from TRBV5-5 and TRBJ2-1, with unresolved D. V was shortened by 6 bases and J by 6 bases, with 13 bases between the two germline ends. CDR1 is SGHKS, CDR2 YYEKEE, per germline (reference sequence). The CDR3 totals 13 residues. The CDR3 coding sequence is TGTGCCAGCACCTTATACGCAGGCAATGAGCAGTTCTTC. Amino acids: CASTLYAGNEQFF.

This chain links TRBV4-3 with TRBJ1-1; D is perhaps TRBD1 (5 bases). Trimming cost V 0 bases and J 5 bases, with 10 bases left between them. Germline values: CDR1 LGHNA, CDR2 YSLEER. The CDR3 contains 14 residues. The CDR3 here is CASSQDGGGTEAFF. The CDR3 bases are TGCGCCAGCAGCCAAGATGGGGGTGGGACTGAAGCTTTCTTT.

J is TRBJ1-3 and V is TRBV7-9, with D unresolved. The germline V gene encodes CDR1 SEHNR and CDR2 FQNEAQ (reference sequence). This CDR3 contains 13 residues. Trimming left V 7 bases short and J 3 bases short, with 10 bases between. CDR3 sequence reads: CASTWGVGNTIYF. DNA for the CDR3: TGTGCCAGCACTTGGGGAGTTGGAAACACCATATATTTT. The full variable domain, completed using reference TRBV7-9 and TRBJ1-3, is DTGVSQNPRHKITKRGQNVTFRCDPISEHNRLYWYRQTLGQGPEFLTYFQNEAQLEKSRLLSDRFSAERPKGSFSTLEIQRTEQGDSAMYLCASTWGVGNTIYFGEGSWLTVV.